The present TCR beta chain was sequenced within a study of T cells in Graves' hyperthyroidism and ophthalmopathy. There were TCR beta CDR3 regions amplified from RNA transcripts. TCR CDR3 underwent first-round RT-PCR with the HTBI primer set. Using its own MiXCR run on the multiplex PCR reads, TCRdb lists one record per CDR3 protein. The sample has about 350,000 distinct CDR3 sequences, about a sixth seen once. Study outcomes and limitations: Onset of ophthalmopathy came a median roughly 6.9 months after the model predicted it. Most clonotypes that expanded in the thyroid above 0.001 also showed up in blood. From stable hyperthyroidism, ophthalmopathy was set apart by a 13 V-J model.

This clonotype has a count of ten or more. Antigen specificity is unknown. This sample holds PBMCs from around 9.9 ml fresh peripheral blood. The source is a woman in her 40s with Graves' ophthalmopathy. Sequenced material: blood.

The CDR3 loop is CASTPDWVRWANTGELFF. Written as DNA, the CDR3 is TGTGCCAGCACCCCCGATTGGGTCCGGTGGGCGAACACCGGGGAGCTGTTTTTT. This chain joins TRBV6-2 or TRBV6-3 and TRBJ2-2; no firm D call. The germline V and J ends were trimmed by 7 bases and 0 bases, with 21 bases remaining between them. From germline, CDR1 is MNHEY and CDR2 SVGEGT. The CDR3 runs to 18 residues.